This TCR beta chain stems from a study of technical replicates of blood from several donors. This table comes from immunoSEQ multiplex PCR, and its TCRdb copy is limited to in-frame clones, with some not included. The repertoire includes around 53,000 clones, roughly 90% of them detected once, and about 4.3% sits in the top ten. Germline CDR1 reads SQVTM; CDR2 reads ANQGSEA. The CDR3 has 13 amino acids. V lost 4 bases, J lost 1 base, and 9 bases lay in between. V gene TRBV29-1 combines with J gene TRBJ2-3; no firm D call. Sequencing was carried out using PBMCs. This sequence was found in a human donor in good health. Some clones in this sample may be carry-over from other donors' samples. The DNA of the CDR3 is TGCAGCGTTGGAGTTTCCCGCACAGATACGCAGTATTTT. Amino acids: CSVGVSRTDTQYF.